The 3 T cell receptor beta chains below all came from one sample that was sequenced in a study of tumor-infiltrating lymphocytes in primary liver carcinoma (dated by TCRdb to the late 2010s). Blood RNA was extracted from unsorted whole blood using TRIzol reagent, and germline DNA was obtained with the DNeasy Blood & Tissue kit. The run used an Illumina HiSeq 2500. Starting from 500 to 650 ng total RNA, TCRbeta-specific cDNA was produced by reverse transcription with a constant-region primer and ProtoScript II reverse transcriptase. TCRbeta libraries were built with three nested multiplex PCR rounds, a slightly modified ARM-PCR procedure. Multiplex TRBV1-TRBV30 forward primers and a Cbeta reverse primer were used in the first two PCR rounds, each of which was run for about 10 cycles. TCRdb trimmed the raw reads at Q25, called clones with MiXCR and kept productive beta chains. Rows with one shared CDR3 protein collapse into an entry with the most common genes and DNA. A total of hundreds of thousands of distinct CDR3 sequences appear in this sample, roughly three fifths of them only once. The top ten clonotypes cover more than 15% of the sample.

The sequencing sample was made of peripheral blood. Receptor source: a woman aged 30 to 39 with primary liver carcinoma and hepatitis B virus infection.

Notes on this clonotype: A much larger clone sits a single nucleotide away, making a read error possible. The V gene is TRBV11-2, the J gene TRBJ2-1; 7 nucleotides agree with TRBD1. J gave up 0 bases and V 6 bases, and 5 bases lay outside the gene matches. CDR1 is SGHAT and CDR2 is FQNNGV in the germline V gene. The CDR3 extends over 15 amino acids. The DNA for the CDR3 is TGTGCCAGCAGTAGGGACAGTAGCTCCTACAATGAGCAGTTCTTC. This translates into CASSRDSSSYNEQFF.

Comment on this clonotype: Its ends do not fully match the called genes, so a read error is possible. This chain links TRBV29-1 with TRBJ2-7; 9 bases line up with TRBD1. Germline values: CDR1 SQVTM, CDR2 ANQGSEA. The CDR3 contains 12 residues. CDR3 sequence: CSIRTGVYEQYF. CDR3 nucleotides: TGTAGCATACGGACAGGGGTGTACGAGCAGTACTTC.

The V and J genes are TRBV28 and TRBJ2-5; D is ambiguous. This CDR3 is built from 12 residues. Trimming removed 4 bases at V and 9 bases at J, with 12 bases between. Germline lookup yields CDR1 MDHEN and CDR2 SYDVKM. The DNA of the CDR3 is TGTGCCAGCAGTTCGCAAGAGAGGCCCCAGTACTTC. It encodes CASSSQERPQYF. The full variable domain, in which reference TRBV28 and TRBJ2-5 provide the parts outside the CDR3, is DVKVTQSSRYLVKRTGEKVFLECVQDMDHENMFWYRQDPGLGLRLIYFSYDVKMKEKGDIPEGYSVSREKKERFSLILESASTNQTSMYLCASSSQERPQYFGPGTRLLVL.